Presented here are 4 T cell receptor beta chains from one specimen sequenced in a study of blood T cell repertoires in COVID-19. Here immunoSEQ multiplex PCR was the method, and the copy in TCRdb shows in-frame clones only, minus some. The sample contains roughly 700,000 clones, approximately 90% of which appear only once. Material for sequencing was peripheral blood. These receptors were collected from a woman between 18 and 30 years old with acute or convalescent COVID-19.

J is TRBJ1-1 and V is TRBV7-9; a weak D match, TRBD1 (5 bases). CDR3 length equals 13 residues. V was shortened by 1 base and J by 4 bases, with 7 bases between the two germline ends. The germline CDR1 and CDR2 sequences are SEHNR and FQNEAQ (reference sequence). The CDR3 DNA is TGTGCCAGCAGCTTAGAAGGGGTCACTGAAGCTTTCTTT. Translation gives CASSLEGVTEAFF.

This chain joins TRBV5-1 and TRBJ2-2; maybe TRBD2 (5 bases). The length of the CDR3 is 16 residues. V lost 7 bases, J lost 0 bases, and 16 bases lay in between. The germline CDR1 and CDR2 sequences are SGHRS and YFSETQ. CDR3: CASCPRGSANTGELFF. The CDR3 coding sequence is TGCGCCAGCTGCCCTCGGGGTAGCGCGAACACCGGGGAGCTGTTTTTT.

The chain combines TRBV5-1 with TRBJ1-2; TRBD1 matches 9 bases. Germline values: CDR1 SGHRS, CDR2 YFSETQ. The trim removed 0 bases at V and 7 bases at J, leaving 4 bases unmatched. This CDR3 has 14 residues. The CDR3 loop reads CASSLGTGEGGYTF. The CDR3, as DNA: TGCGCCAGCAGCTTGGGGACAGGGGAGGGTGGCTACACCTTC.

The sample holds one count of this clone. The chain has TRBV4-2 and TRBJ2-1, with a weak D call TRBD2 (7 bases). V shed 11 bases and J shed 6 bases, with 20 bases lying between them. The CDR3 sequence is 14 residues long. Germline V CDR1 and CDR2: LGHNA, YNFKEQ. The CDR3, as DNA: TGTGCCGCCACGGGGGGCCCAGGTTCCAATGAGCAGTTCTTC. Protein product: CAATGGPGSNEQFF.